The table lists the clone carrying this T cell receptor beta chain with a few counts. No antigen is known for it. Amplification of TCR beta CDR3 regions was performed using RNA transcripts as template. The TCR CDR3 first-round RT-PCR relied on the HTBI primer set. TCRdb independently ran MiXCR on the multiplex PCR reads; one entry per CDR3 protein. Here the sample spans around 500,000 distinct CDR3 sequences, approximately 23% being singletons. The CDR3 runs 14 residues. The germline V gene encodes CDR1 MGHDK and CDR2 SYGVNS. The ends were cut back, 6 bases at V and 9 bases at J, with 17 bases in the middle. The data were taken from a study of T cells in Graves' hyperthyroidism and ophthalmopathy. Disease duration was under 3 months in the ophthalmopathy patients, who also had a Clinical Activity Score of at least 3 and a NOSPECS grade of at least 4. General observations from the study: Appearing also in blood were most of the thyroid clonotypes expanded above 0.001. Progression to ophthalmopathy was predicted a median of 6.5 months early. A model of 13 V-J features distinguished ophthalmopathy from stable hyperthyroidism.

This chain links TRBV25-1 with TRBJ1-4, with D possibly being TRBD1 (5 bases). Sequencing input: blood. This clonotype was obtained from a woman in her seventies with Graves' ophthalmopathy. The CDR3 protein is CASSETGTEKKLFF. CDR3 coding DNA: TGTGCCAGCAGCGAAACCGGGACCGAGAAAAAACTGTTTTTT.